This T cell receptor beta chain stems from a study of Ad26.COV2.S vaccination and SARS-CoV-2 variants. The length of the CDR3 is 16 residues. The J segment lost 6 bases and the V segment lost 5 bases, leaving 9 bases of the junction unmatched. The germline CDR1 and CDR2 sequences are LGHDT and YNNKEL (reference sequence). Treatment denoted: about 20 received Ad26.COV2.S at low or high dose, single or two shots; about five received placebo; per-sample allocation not given. Repertoires come from day 63 after the first vaccine or placebo injection. The table came from immunoSEQ multiplex PCR; TCRdb's copy has only in-frame clones and leaves some out. The data hold around 450,000 clones, with roughly 90% observed a single time.

The genes are TRBV3-1 (or the pseudogene TRBV3-2) and TRBJ2-3, with 12 bases lining up with TRBD2. Specimen: peripheral blood, collected in a trial of Ad26.COV2.S vaccine versus placebo. The TCR was taken from a person between 18 and 65 years old who received the Ad26.COV2.S COVID-19 vaccine or a placebo. In DNA form, the CDR3 reads TGTGCCAGCAGCTTCACTAGCGGGGGGCCGCCGGATACGCAGTATTTT. This gives the protein CASSFTSGGPPDTQYF.